The 26 T cell receptor beta chains reported below all come from one sample, sequenced in a study of T cell repertoires in cytomegalovirus infection. No antigen is known for these receptors. A single record per CDR3 protein comes from TCRdb applying MiXCR to the reads. This sample has roughly 990,000 distinct CDR3 sequences, with 30% to 40% found just once. The sequenced sample was cultured CD8+ T cells from PBMCs, obtained from culture after CMV antigen stimulation. These receptors were collected from a human donor in good health (CMV status not recorded). Some clones in this sample may be carry-over from other donors' samples.

V gene TRBV25-1 combines with J gene TRBJ2-3; D assignment may be TRBD1 or TRBD2 (5 bases each). V dropped 6 bases and J dropped 0 bases, with 16 bases sitting between them. Germline V gene lookup returns CDR1 MGHDK and CDR2 SYGVNS. The CDR3 loop spans 16 amino acids. The CDR3 is CASRGWGTTSTDTQYF. As DNA, the CDR3 is TGTGCCAGCAGAGGTTGGGGGACCACTAGCACAGATACGCAGTATTTT.

V usage is TRBV4-1 and J usage is TRBJ1-1; tentative D call: TRBD1 (6 bases). V shed 4 bases and J shed 7 bases, with 16 bases lying between them. The CDR3 runs 14 residues. The germline V gene encodes CDR1 MGHRA and CDR2 YSYEKL. This chain's CDR3 is CASSRHSGEVEAFF. CDR3 DNA sequence: TGCGCCAGCAGCCGCCACTCAGGGGAGGTTGAAGCTTTCTTT.

At least ten counts were recorded for this clonotype. The genes are TRBV6-2 or TRBV6-3 and TRBJ2-7; the D is unclear. With 3 bases removed from V and 2 bases from J, the gap between germline ends came to 5 bases. The CDR3 has 12 amino acids. Germline lookup yields CDR1 MNHEY and CDR2 SVGEGT. CDR3 in DNA: TGTGCCAGCAGTTATGGGACCTACGAGCAGTACGTC. Translated: CASSYGTYEQYV.

This chain joins TRBV27 and TRBJ1-5, with D tentatively TRBD1 (5 bases). Germline V lookup: CDR1 MNHEY, CDR2 SMNVEV (reference sequence). There are 18 residues in the CDR3. V shed 8 bases and J shed 1 base, with 24 bases lying between them. CDR3 residues: CASRPAALGPMSNQPQHF. For the CDR3, the DNA is TGTGCCAGCCGCCCAGCGGCCCTGGGACCGATGAGCAATCAGCCCCAGCATTTT.

V is TRBV5-1 and J is TRBJ2-1, with a weak D call TRBD1 (6 bases). V was trimmed by 0 bases and J by 4 bases, leaving 17 bases between them. Germline V gene lookup returns CDR1 SGHRS and CDR2 YFSETQ. There are 17 residues in the CDR3. CDR3 amino acids: CASSLVPDRPEYNEQFF. The CDR3 bases are TGCGCCAGCAGCTTGGTTCCCGACAGGCCAGAATACAATGAGCAGTTCTTC.

The chain recombines TRBV27 with TRBJ2-3; D is possibly TRBD2 (5 bases). CDR1 and CDR2 from the germline V gene are MNHEY and SMNVEV (reference sequence). CDR3 length: 13 residues. V lost 3 bases and J 7 bases, leaving 11 bases between the germline ends. The CDR3 is CASSLDRGNTQYF. CDR3 DNA sequence: TGTGCCAGCAGTTTGGACCGAGGGAATACGCAGTATTTT.

V usage is TRBV19 and J usage is TRBJ2-1; TRBD1 aligns across 8 bases. The trim removed 6 bases at V and 8 bases at J, leaving 9 bases unmatched. The CDR3 covers 14 residues. CDR1 is LNHDA and CDR2 is SQIVND in the germline V gene (reference sequence). The CDR3 DNA reads as TGTGCCAGTAGCGGACAGGGCCTCGCACATGAGCAGTTCTTC. It translates to CASSGQGLAHEQFF. Variable domain in full (rest from reference TRBV19 and TRBJ2-1): DGGITQSPKYLFRKEGQNVTLSCEQNLNHDAMYWYRQDPGQGLRLIYYSQIVNDFQKGDIAEGYSVSREKKESFPLTVTSAQKNPTAFYLCASSGQGLAHEQFFGPGTRLTVL.

There are many counts of this clonotype. The rearrangement uses TRBV12-3 or TRBV12-4 and TRBJ2-1, with D perhaps given as TRBD1 or TRBD2 (6 bases each). V was clipped by 3 bases and J by 4 bases, with 22 bases between them. The CDR3 runs 18 residues. The CDR3 DNA sequence: TGTGCCAGCAGTTTTGCGAGGTCCCGGGTAGGGGGGTACAATGAGCAGTTCTTC. Encoded protein: CASSFARSRVGGYNEQFF.

To note about this clonotype: A clone one base away is much larger, so this may be a read error. The chain combines TRBV7-9 with TRBJ1-3; D unclear. CDR1 and CDR2 (germline): SEHNR, FQNEAQ (reference sequence). The CDR3 covers 16 residues. V was pared by 5 bases and J by 0 bases, with 14 bases between. Here the CDR3 DNA reads TGTGCCAGCAGCATAACCAGGCTTCCCTCTGGAAACACCATATATTTT. Its protein product is CASSITRLPSGNTIYF. Full variable domain (outside the CDR3, taken from reference TRBV7-9 and TRBJ1-3): DTGVSQNPRHKITKRGQNVTFRCDPISEHNRLYWYRQTLGQGPEFLTYFQNEAQLEKSRLLSDRFSAERPKGSFSTLEIQRTEQGDSAMYLCASSITRLPSGNTIYFGEGSWLTVV.

J is TRBJ2-7 and V is TRBV20-1; 7 nucleotides align to TRBD1. V shed 5 bases and J 0 bases; nucleotides not matched to a gene: 7. Germline assignment: CDR1 DFQATT and CDR2 SNEGSKA (reference sequence). The CDR3 is 14 amino acids. The CDR3 spells CSAGDSRSSYEQYV. Written as DNA, the CDR3 is TGCAGTGCTGGGGACAGCAGGAGCTCCTACGAGCAGTACGTC.

Only a few counts were recorded for this clonotype. The chain employs TRBV20-1 and TRBJ2-2; D is possibly TRBD1 (6 bases). Between the trimmed V and J ends, which lost 1 base and 0 bases, there was a span of 18 bases. This CDR3 comprises 18 residues. CDR1 is DFQATT and CDR2 is SNEGSKA in the germline V gene (reference sequence). The CDR3 loop reads CSARVPYREVANTGELFF. In DNA, the CDR3 is TGCAGTGCTAGAGTCCCCTACAGGGAAGTAGCGAACACCGGGGAGCTGTTTTTT.

The J gene is TRBJ1-1, the V gene TRBV6-1; no firm D call. CDR1 is MNHNS, CDR2 SASEGT, per germline. The V end lost 6 bases, the J end lost 4 bases, and 15 bases lay between the germline ends. The CDR3 totals 14 residues. The CDR3 region is CASSPDPGSTEAFF. CDR3 in DNA: TGTGCCAGCAGCCCTGACCCGGGGAGCACTGAAGCTTTCTTT.

This clonotype has just a few counts. This sequence joins TRBV7-9 and TRBJ2-3, with 8 bases lining up with TRBD1. CDR3 length: 11 residues. Trimming took 4 bases from V and 11 from J; bases not matched to a gene: 2. The germline CDR1 and CDR2 sequences are SEHNR and FQNEAQ (reference sequence). The CDR3 sequence: CASSYGTGQYF. CDR3 DNA: TGTGCCAGCAGCTACGGGACAGGGCAGTATTTT.

This clonotype was seen only a few times. DNA for the CDR3: TGTGCCAGCAGCTTTGGCAGGGAACTCGGGGAGCTGTTTTTT. This codes for CASSFGRELGELFF. This chain uses TRBV7-9 with TRBJ2-2, with D possibly being TRBD1 (5 bases). The CDR3 totals 14 residues. V lost 3 bases and J 7 bases, leaving 12 bases between the germline ends. CDR1 and CDR2 (germline): SEHNR, FQNEAQ (reference sequence). Using reference TRBV7-9 and TRBJ2-2 for the parts outside the CDR3, the full variable domain is DTGVSQNPRHKITKRGQNVTFRCDPISEHNRLYWYRQTLGQGPEFLTYFQNEAQLEKSRLLSDRFSAERPKGSFSTLEIQRTEQGDSAMYLCASSFGRELGELFFGEGSRLTVL.

In its sample, this clonotype was seen a few times. This sequence joins TRBV5-6 and TRBJ2-1; the match to TRBD2 covers 8 bases. Germline-derived CDR1 and CDR2 are SGHDT and YYEEEE. After removal of 4 bases from V and 6 bases from J, the junction contained 3 bases not matched to a gene. The CDR3 runs to 13 residues. This CDR3 is CASSGLAPNEQFF. The CDR3 bases are TGTGCCAGCAGCGGACTAGCTCCCAATGAGCAGTTCTTC.

At least ten counts were recorded for this clonotype. This chain joins TRBV7-8 and TRBJ1-2, with a weak D call TRBD1 (5 bases). V was cut by 5 bases and J by 5 bases, with 15 bases left in between. Germline V gives CDR1 SGHVS, CDR2 FQNEAQ. The CDR3 is 14 residues long. CDR3 loop: CASSPPGSAYGYTF. The CDR3 nucleotides read TGTGCCAGCAGCCCCCCAGGGTCGGCATATGGCTACACCTTC.

This clonotype was detected ten times or more. The chain recombines TRBV7-2 with TRBJ2-5; maybe TRBD2 (5 bases). The CDR3 covers 14 residues. Germline V gives CDR1 SGHTA, CDR2 FQGNSA. With 2 bases removed from V and 7 bases from J, the gap between germline ends came to 14 bases. CDR3 residues: CASSLIAFEGTQYF. The CDR3 DNA follows: TGTGCCAGCAGCTTAATAGCGTTCGAAGGGACCCAGTACTTC. The variable domain in full, with the rest retrieved from reference TRBV7-2 and TRBJ2-5, is GAGVSQSPSNKVTEKGKDVELRCDPISGHTALYWYRQSLGQGLEFLIYFQGNSAPDKSGLPSDRFSAERTGGSVSTLTIQRTQQEDSAVYLCASSLIAFEGTQYFGPGTRLLVL.

This rearrangement joins TRBV6-1 to TRBJ1-5, with D unclear. Trimming pared 5 bases from V and 7 bases from J, leaving 9 bases between. This CDR3 spans 12 amino acids. CDR1 and CDR2 (germline): MNHNS, SASEGT. CDR3 region: CASSTIIQPQHF. The CDR3 DNA follows: TGTGCCAGCAGTACGATAATCCAGCCCCAGCATTTT.

This clonotype was detected many times. The chain combines TRBV7-9 with TRBJ2-7; TRBD2 might be the D (5 bases). The CDR3 has 14 amino acids. Germline assignment: CDR1 SEHNR and CDR2 FQNEAQ (reference sequence). Trimming shortened V by 4 bases and J by 2 bases, and 12 bases separated the two germline ends. The CDR3 reads CASSSLVSTYEQYF. The CDR3 bases are TGTGCCAGCAGCTCACTAGTTTCCACCTACGAGCAGTACTTC.

This rearrangement joins TRBV5-1 to TRBJ1-4; D uncertain. The CDR3 loop spans 12 amino acids. CDR1 and CDR2 (germline): SGHRS, YFSETQ. Trimming shortened V by 7 bases and J by 6 bases, and 10 bases separated the two germline ends. This CDR3 reads CASGREDEKLFF. DNA of the CDR3: TGCGCCAGCGGGCGGGAGGATGAAAAACTGTTTTTT.

The rearrangement links TRBV6-2 or TRBV6-3 to TRBJ2-1, with 13 positions matching TRBD2. The germline V gene encodes CDR1 MNHEY and CDR2 SVGEGT. Losses at the gene ends were 5 bases for V and 7 bases for J; bases not matched to a gene: 5. This CDR3 is built from 15 residues. The CDR3 DNA reads as TGTGCCAGCAGTCTCAGGGGACTAGCGGGGAATGAGCAGTTCTTC. Translating gives CASSLRGLAGNEQFF.

The rearrangement links TRBV5-5 to TRBJ1-5, with D uncertain. Germline V gives CDR1 SGHKS, CDR2 YYEKEE (reference sequence). Trimming cost V 4 bases and J 0 bases, with 11 bases left between them. The CDR3 has 15 residues. The chain's CDR3 is CASSTREFSNQPQHF. CDR3 DNA: TGTGCCAGCAGCACCCGGGAGTTTAGCAATCAGCCCCAGCATTTT.

The chain carries TRBV27 and TRBJ2-6; D is ambiguous. The CDR3 has 16 residues. Germline V gene lookup returns CDR1 MNHEY and CDR2 SMNVEV (reference sequence). Trimming took 2 bases from V and 4 from J, leaving 12 bases between them. Here the CDR3 DNA reads TGTGCCAGCAGTTTAGCCGGAAGCATGGGGGCCAACGTCCTGACTTTC. Its translation: CASSLAGSMGANVLTF. Full variable domain (remainder filled in from reference TRBV27 and TRBJ2-6): EAQVTQNPRYLITVTGKKLTVTCSQNMNHEYMSWYRQDPGLGLRQIYYSMNVEVTDKGDVPEGYKVSRKEKRNFPLILESPSPNQTSLYFCASSLAGSMGANVLTFGAGSRLTVL.

The chain uses TRBV19 and TRBJ2-6; the D is unclear. CDR3 length: 13 amino acids. Trimming pared 5 bases from V and 6 bases from J, leaving 8 bases between. Germline CDR1 is LNHDA and CDR2 is SQIVND (reference sequence). CDR3 protein: CASSVLEANVLTF. The CDR3 DNA is TGTGCCAGTAGTGTCCTCGAGGCCAACGTCCTGACTTTC.

In this sample, this clonotype turned up a few times. The V call is TRBV6-6, the J call TRBJ1-5; TRBD1 matches 7 bases. CDR1 is MNHNY and CDR2 is SVGAGI in the germline V gene (reference sequence). The CDR3 is 14 residues long. V was pared by 5 bases and J by 3 bases, with 4 bases of the junction left unmatched. CDR3 loop: CASSRGGNNQPQHF. DNA of the CDR3: TGTGCCAGCAGTAGAGGGGGCAACAATCAGCCCCAGCATTTT.

CDR3 protein: CASSIPRTSVNEQFF. The CDR3 nucleotides are TGTGCCAGCAGTATCCCCCGGACTAGTGTGAATGAGCAGTTCTTC. This sequence joins TRBV5-5 and TRBJ2-1, with 7 bases identical to TRBD2. This CDR3 is 15 amino acids long. V was pared by 5 bases and J by 7 bases, with 12 bases of the junction left unmatched. In germline, CDR1 is SGHKS, CDR2 YYEKEE (reference sequence).